This T cell receptor beta chain was profiled in a study of blood T cells in healthy people across ages. Isolating PBMCs gave at least 6.5 million of these cells per sample. Primed by a sample-barcoded 5' primer and a J-beta primer mix, a second PCR proceeded for about 6 to 12 cycles. TCRdb called the 5' RACE reads again in MiXCR, with one record for every CDR3 protein. The data show 1.5 million to 2 million distinct CDR3 sequences, under 30% seen once. Deletions cut 5 bases from V and 7 bases from J, with 8 bases between. The CDR3 length is 11 residues. In germline, CDR1 is SGHTA, CDR2 FQGNSA. The clonotype was recovered from a woman between 25 and 40 years old in good health. Source material: blood. The chain is built from TRBV7-2 and TRBJ2-5; D call uncertain. The CDR3 sequence is CASSRIRTQYF. The CDR3, as DNA: TGTGCCAGCAGCCGGATCCGGACCCAGTACTTC.